Shown below are 28 T cell receptor beta chains from a single sample sequenced in a study of CD8 T cells in ankylosing spondylitis. Each CDR3 protein gets one entry after TCRdb re-called the 5' RACE reads with MiXCR. The sample consists of about 200,000 distinct CDR3 sequences, around 13% of them appearing once. Sequences were obtained from blood, either unsorted or a sorted T cell fraction (not recorded which). The receptors originated from a male donor with ankylosing spondylitis or in good health (not recorded which).

This clonotype was observed at least ten times. This chain connects TRBV9 to TRBJ2-1; 7 bases line up with TRBD2. CDR1 SGDLS and CDR2 YYNGEE come from the germline V gene. V shed 0 bases, J shed 6 bases, and the junction held 6 bases outside the gene matches. The CDR3 length is 15 residues. This chain's CDR3 is CASSVGLAALNEQFF. The CDR3 DNA sequence: TGTGCCAGCAGCGTAGGCCTAGCGGCACTCAATGAGCAGTTCTTC.

This clonotype was seen ten or more times. This chain joins TRBV4-1 and TRBJ1-2, with D possibly TRBD1 on 5 matching bases. The CDR3 runs 17 residues. Trimming pared 7 bases from V and 3 bases from J, leaving 24 bases between. Germline CDR1 and CDR2: MGHRA and YSYEKL. The CDR3 nucleotides read TGCGCCAGCACCGACTATCCCAAAACCGCGGGGGACTATGGCTACACCTTC. Translation gives CASTDYPKTAGDYGYTF.

This chain joins TRBV11-3 and TRBJ1-6, with unresolved D. The CDR3 runs to 17 residues. The V gene lost 5 bases and the J gene lost 14 bases, with 28 bases spanning the gap. The germline gives CDR1 SGHNT, CDR2 YENEEA. The CDR3 region has the DNA TGTGCCAGCAGCCCCAACCTCGATTTGAGCGGGAATTTCACCCTCCACTTT. This encodes CASSPNLDLSGNFTLHF.

This clonotype was observed a few times. This chain connects TRBV7-9 to TRBJ2-3, with 8 nucleotides matching TRBD1. The CDR3 loop spans 16 amino acids. Germline lookup yields CDR1 SEHNR and CDR2 FQNEAQ (reference sequence). The V gene end was trimmed by 5 bases and the J gene end by 3 bases; junction bases not matched to a gene: 10. CDR3 nucleotide sequence: TGTGCCAGCAGCGATGTGCAGGGGGCGTATACAGATACGCAGTATTTT. Translating it yields CASSDVQGAYTDTQYF.

The sample holds many counts of this clonotype. The chain has TRBV12-3 or TRBV12-4 and TRBJ1-1; no firm D call. CDR3 size: 12 residues. The germline V and J ends were trimmed by 5 bases and 5 bases, with 9 bases remaining between them. CDR3 residues: CASSDIGTEAFF. The DNA for the CDR3 is TGTGCCAGCAGTGATATCGGAACTGAAGCTTTCTTT.

This clonotype came up a few times. V usage is TRBV3-1 and J usage is TRBJ2-1; perhaps D is TRBD1 or TRBD2 (6 bases each). V shed 1 base and J shed 9 bases, with 10 bases lying between them. CDR3 length equals 13 residues. The germline V gene encodes CDR1 LGHDT and CDR2 YNNKEL (reference sequence). The CDR3 protein is CASSQGGGGEQFF. The DNA for the CDR3 is TGTGCCAGCAGCCAAGGAGGGGGAGGTGAGCAGTTCTTC.

The chain couples TRBV5-6 to TRBJ2-2, with 7 bases aligning to TRBD1. The CDR3 totals 14 residues. Per the germline V gene, CDR1 is SGHDT and CDR2 is YYEEEE. V shed 7 bases and J 3 bases; nucleotides not matched to a gene: 6. The CDR3 coding sequence is TGTGCCAGCGGTGGACAGGACGACACCGGGGAGCTGTTTTTT. This translates into CASGGQDDTGELFF. Full variable domain (remainder filled in from reference TRBV5-6 and TRBJ2-2): DAGVTQSPTHLIKTRGQQVTLRCSPKSGHDTVSWYQQALGQGPQFIFQYYEEEERQRGNFPDRFSGHQFPNYSSELNVNALLLGDSALYLCASGGQDDTGELFFGEGSRLTVL.

The chain carries TRBV3-1 and TRBJ2-7, with no clear D. CDR1 is LGHDT, CDR2 YNNKEL, per germline (reference sequence). This CDR3 has 17 amino acids. V gave up 5 bases and J gave up 1 base, with 21 bases separating them. The CDR3 DNA sequence: TGTGCCAGCAGCGGCCAGTATGTAGGGCAATGGTCCTACGAGCAGTACTTC. It is translated as CASSGQYVGQWSYEQYF.

The gene calls are TRBV4-1 and TRBJ2-3; 8 nucleotides line up with TRBD2. There are 15 residues in the CDR3. Germline assignment: CDR1 MGHRA and CDR2 YSYEKL. The V gene end was trimmed by 1 base and the J gene end by 2 bases; junction bases not matched to a gene: 2. The DNA for the CDR3 is TGCGCCAGCAGCCAAGCTAGCGGGCCCACAGATACGCAGTATTTT. Amino acid sequence: CASSQASGPTDTQYF.

This clonotype turned up a few times. The genes are TRBV12-3 or TRBV12-4 and TRBJ2-2; unclear D gene. The CDR3 sequence is 14 residues long. The V gene lost 4 bases and the J gene lost 6 bases, with 12 bases spanning the gap. The CDR3 here is CASSSPPGAGELFF. CDR3 coding DNA: TGTGCCAGCAGTTCCCCGCCGGGCGCCGGGGAGCTGTTTTTT.

This clonotype came up a few times. The rearrangement links TRBV2 to TRBJ1-2; D possibly corresponds to TRBD1 (5 bases). The ends were cut back, 9 bases at V and 3 bases at J, with 11 bases in the middle. CDR1 and CDR2 (germline): SNHLY, FYNNEI. CDR3 length equals 12 residues. The CDR3 protein is CAREGDDYGYTF. DNA of the CDR3: TGTGCCAGAGAAGGGGATGACTATGGCTACACCTTC.

This clonotype appeared many times. The CDR3 DNA is TGTGCCAGCAGGGGTTATGGCTACACCTTC. Protein sequence: CASRGYGYTF. The chain joins TRBV12-3 or TRBV12-4 to TRBJ1-2; D unclear. The V gene lost 6 bases and the J gene lost 5 bases, with 4 bases spanning the gap. The CDR3 contains 10 residues.

This clonotype showed up many times. This chain uses TRBV30 with TRBJ1-1; the D gene is possibly TRBD1 (6 bases). Germline V CDR1 and CDR2: GTSNPN, SVGIG (reference sequence). The CDR3 extends over 11 amino acids. Trimming shortened V by 5 bases and J by 5 bases, and 9 bases separated the two germline ends. CDR3 protein: CAWDRGTEAFF. As DNA, the CDR3 is TGTGCCTGGGATAGGGGGACTGAAGCTTTCTTT.

CDR3 residues: CASSQEYGWNTEAFF. The DNA of the CDR3 is TGCGCCAGCAGCCAAGAGTATGGGTGGAACACTGAAGCTTTCTTT. The genes are TRBV4-1 and TRBJ1-1; D uncertain. Germline V lookup: CDR1 MGHRA, CDR2 YSYEKL. The CDR3 extends over 15 amino acids. V was trimmed by 0 bases and J by 1 base, leaving 9 bases between them.

The chain is built from TRBV5-6 and TRBJ2-4, with unresolved D. Germline V lookup: CDR1 SGHDT, CDR2 YYEEEE. The germline V and J ends were trimmed by 0 bases and 4 bases, with 8 bases remaining between them. This CDR3 comprises 14 residues. The CDR3 region is CASSLGGQKNIQYF. Written as DNA, the CDR3 is TGTGCCAGCAGCTTGGGTGGGCAGAAAAACATTCAGTACTTC.

This sequence joins TRBV12-3 or TRBV12-4 and TRBJ1-1; possible D gene TRBD1, 6 bases. Deletions cut 7 bases from V and 4 bases from J, with 19 bases between. There are 15 residues in the CDR3. CDR3 protein: CASNTDRFGGTEAFF. CDR3 nucleotide sequence: TGTGCCAGCAACACAGACAGGTTTGGGGGCACTGAAGCTTTCTTT.

This clonotype was detected only a few times. This sequence joins TRBV7-8 and TRBJ2-7; D is ambiguous. Germline V lookup: CDR1 SGHVS, CDR2 FQNEAQ. V lost 3 bases and J lost 3, with 18 bases in between. CDR3 length: 16 amino acids. The CDR3 sequence: CASSFSPMGSLYEQYF. CDR3 bases: TGTGCCAGCAGCTTTTCCCCGATGGGTTCCCTCTACGAGCAGTACTTC.

This clonotype was picked up one time. The chain couples TRBV5-1 to TRBJ2-2, with TRBD1 matching 9 bases. After removal of 9 bases from V and 4 bases from J, the junction contained 4 bases not matched to a gene. Germline assignment: CDR1 SGHRS and CDR2 YFSETQ. This CDR3 contains 13 residues. Written as DNA, the CDR3 is TGCGCCACCTCGACAGGGGGCACCGGGGAGCTGTTTTTT. It translates to CATSTGGTGELFF.

CDR3 amino acids: CSARDFNAGETYNEQFF. The CDR3 region has the DNA TGCAGTGCTAGAGATTTTAACGCCGGGGAGACCTACAATGAGCAGTTCTTC. The chain carries TRBV20-1 and TRBJ2-1; TRBD2 is a possible D gene (5 bases). CDR3 size: 17 residues. V was pared by 0 bases and J by 2 bases, with 17 bases between. Germline CDR1 DFQATT, CDR2 SNEGSKA (reference sequence).

This clonotype has more than one count but fewer than ten. The J gene is TRBJ2-2, the V gene TRBV5-1, with D hard to call. Germline V gene lookup returns CDR1 SGHRS and CDR2 YFSETQ. V was clipped by 3 bases and J by 3 bases, with 12 bases between them. The CDR3 is 15 amino acids. CDR3 sequence reads: CASSSPDGHTGELFF. CDR3 in DNA: TGCGCCAGCAGCTCCCCGGACGGGCACACCGGGGAGCTGTTTTTT.

The chain uses TRBV27 and TRBJ2-6, with D perhaps matching TRBD1 or TRBD2 (5 bases each). The CDR3 extends over 20 amino acids. V lost 3 bases and J 0 bases, leaving 21 bases between the germline ends. In germline, CDR1 is MNHEY, CDR2 SMNVEV (reference sequence). The DNA of the CDR3 is TGTGCCAGCAGTTTCTTTCCGGGGCAGGGCGAGAGCTCTGGGGCCAACGTCCTGACTTTC. Its translation is CASSFFPGQGESSGANVLTF.

The chain combines TRBV3-1 with TRBJ1-2; the match to TRBD1 covers 7 bases. The germline CDR1 and CDR2 sequences are LGHDT and YNNKEL (reference sequence). Germline trimming cut 0 bases from V and 8 bases from J; bases unmatched to any gene: 3. The length of the CDR3 is 13 residues. The CDR3 nucleotides are TGTGCCAGCAGCCAAGACGCACAGGGGGGCTACACCTTC. The encoded protein is CASSQDAQGGYTF.

A remark on this clonotype: A much larger clone sits a single nucleotide away, making a read error possible. The rearrangement uses TRBV7-9 and TRBJ2-1; tentative D call: TRBD1 (5 bases). Germline V gene lookup returns CDR1 SEHNR and CDR2 FQNEAQ (reference sequence). CDR3 size: 11 residues. The CDR3 DNA sequence: TGTGCCAGCATCTTAGGTCAGGGGCAGTTCTTC. This sequence encodes CASILGQGQFF.

This clonotype was observed a handful of times. The rearrangement links TRBV5-1 to TRBJ2-1, with unresolved D. The CDR3 consists of 15 residues. Per the germline V gene, CDR1 is SGHRS and CDR2 is YFSETQ. Trimming shortened V by 4 bases and J by 7 bases, and 18 bases separated the two germline ends. CDR3 protein: CASSLSVTQTNEQFF. The CDR3 nucleotides read TGCGCCAGCAGCCTAAGCGTGACGCAGACGAATGAGCAGTTCTTC. The whole variable domain, filled in from reference TRBV5-1 and TRBJ2-1, reads KAGVTQTPRYLIKTRGQQVTLSCSPISGHRSVSWYQQTPGQGLQFLFEYFSETQRNKGNFPGRFSGRQFSNSRSEMNVSTLELGDSALYLCASSLSVTQTNEQFFGPGTRLTVL.

V and J are TRBV5-4 and TRBJ2-5; 7 nucleotides match TRBD1. The CDR3 is 15 amino acids. The V gene's germline CDR1 is SGHNT and CDR2 YYREEE (reference sequence). V shed 0 bases and J 2 bases; nucleotides not matched to a gene: 4. This chain's CDR3 is CASSLVGTAQETQYF. CDR3 sequence (DNA): TGTGCCAGCAGCTTGGTTGGGACAGCTCAAGAGACCCAGTACTTC.

This clonotype was observed at least ten times. The V and J genes are TRBV25-1 and TRBJ1-5; a possible D gene is TRBD1 (6 bases). From germline, CDR1 is MGHDK and CDR2 SYGVNS. The length of the CDR3 is 14 residues. Trimming pared 5 bases from V and 2 bases from J, leaving 10 bases between. CDR3 protein: CASSRGAGNQPQHF. CDR3 DNA sequence: TGTGCCAGCAGTAGGGGGGCCGGCAATCAGCCCCAGCATTTT.

This clonotype has just a few counts. This rearrangement joins TRBV30 to TRBJ1-1; TRBD1 is a possible D gene (5 bases). CDR1 GTSNPN and CDR2 SVGIG come from the germline V gene (reference sequence). This CDR3 has 12 residues. V was shortened by 3 bases and J by 4 bases, with 9 bases between the two germline ends. The CDR3, as DNA: TGTGCCTGGAGCTGGGGGAGCACTGAAGCTTTCTTT. Encoded protein: CAWSWGSTEAFF.

This clonotype has a handful of counts. The V call is TRBV7-2, the J call TRBJ2-7; D may match TRBD1 or TRBD2 (7 bases each). This CDR3 comprises 15 residues. Looked up from germline, CDR1 is SGHTA and CDR2 is FQGNSA. V lost 4 bases and J lost 2, with 15 bases in between. CDR3 sequence reads: CASSWQGGETYEQYF. The CDR3 region has the DNA TGTGCCAGCAGCTGGCAGGGGGGGGAAACCTACGAGCAGTACTTC.